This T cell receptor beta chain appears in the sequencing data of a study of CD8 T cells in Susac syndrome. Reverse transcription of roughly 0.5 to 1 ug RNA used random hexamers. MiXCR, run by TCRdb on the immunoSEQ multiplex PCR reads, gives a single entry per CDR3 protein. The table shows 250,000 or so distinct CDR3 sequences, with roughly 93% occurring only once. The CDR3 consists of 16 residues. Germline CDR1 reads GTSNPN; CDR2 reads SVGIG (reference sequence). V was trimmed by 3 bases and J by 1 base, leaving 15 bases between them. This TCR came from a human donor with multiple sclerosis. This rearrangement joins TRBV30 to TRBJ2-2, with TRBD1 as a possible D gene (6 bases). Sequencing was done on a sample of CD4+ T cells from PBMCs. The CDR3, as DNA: TGTGCCTGGAGGCATGGCAGGGACATGAACACCGGGGAGCTGTTTTTT. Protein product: CAWRHGRDMNTGELFF.